Detailed here is one TCR beta chain. Per the original data handling: Reference gene primer amplification yielded estimated nucleated cell counts. Using immunoSEQ multiplex PCR, the repertoire was profiled, and TCRdb retains in-frame clones only, with some absent. The DNA gave D and trimming, while V, J and clone size come from that table. The sample includes some 100,000 clones, around four fifths of them seen just once. In germline, CDR1 is LNHDA, CDR2 SQIVND (reference sequence). Deletions cut 5 bases from V and 1 base from J, with 17 bases between. The length of the CDR3 is 16 residues. This specimen comes from a study of blood T cell repertoires in COVID-19. In the study overall: Samples taken during acute and convalescent COVID-19 were collected in the United States, Italy and Spain. Sources were T cells, B-cell-depleted T cells, or PBMCs; the material itself was cDNA or gDNA.

V is TRBV19 and J is TRBJ2-5; the D gene is possibly TRBD2 (5 bases). The clonotype was recovered from an older woman with acute or convalescent COVID-19. Sequencing input: peripheral blood. CDR3 in amino acids: CASSLRAGVLQETQYF. Written as DNA, the CDR3 is TGTGCCAGTAGTCTTCGGGCGGGCGTACTCCAAGAGACCCAGTACTTC.